The 22 T cell receptor beta chains presented below share a single source sample, sequenced in a study of patients and donors after allogeneic stem cell transplantation. Via MiXCR, TCRdb re-called the RT-PCR reads, giving one row per CDR3 protein. The profile covers about 160,000 distinct CDR3 sequences, with about two fifths appearing a single time and 50% taken by the ten largest. Sequencing was performed on blood, either unsorted or a sorted T cell fraction (not recorded which). All receptors derive from a human donor who was either an allogeneic HSCT recipient or a stem cell or donor lymphocyte infusion donor (not recorded which). It is not recorded whose cells these are; they may come from a transplant donor.

The V and J genes are TRBV6-1 and TRBJ2-5; 9 nucleotides align to TRBD1. Germline values: CDR1 MNHNS, CDR2 SASEGT. The CDR3 sequence is 13 residues long. V was pared by 10 bases and J by 2 bases, with 5 bases of the junction left unmatched. DNA for the CDR3: TGTGCCACCGCGGGACAGGGACAAGAGACCCAGTACTTC. Its translation: CATAGQGQETQYF.

This clonotype occurred a few times. V usage is TRBV3-1 and J usage is TRBJ1-6; D ambiguous. Deletions cut 0 bases from V and 9 bases from J, with 9 bases between. This CDR3 region has 14 residues. From germline, CDR1 is LGHDT and CDR2 YNNKEL (reference sequence). CDR3 in DNA: TGTGCCAGCAGCCAAGATAGAAGGGTTTCACCCCTCCACTTT. Its translation: CASSQDRRVSPLHF.

There are many counts of this clonotype. The chain carries TRBV7-9 and TRBJ1-2; D remains ambiguous. Germline V CDR1 and CDR2: SEHNR, FQNEAQ (reference sequence). The CDR3 sequence is 14 residues long. Trimming took 1 base from V and 5 from J, leaving 11 bases between them. This CDR3 is CASSLGPGGYGYTF. CDR3 DNA: TGTGCCAGCAGCTTAGGCCCGGGAGGGTATGGCTACACCTTC.

The chain links TRBV7-9 to TRBJ2-3; possible D gene TRBD1, 5 bases. V was shortened by 7 bases and J by 5 bases, with 16 bases between the two germline ends. Looked up from germline, CDR1 is SEHNR and CDR2 is FQNEAQ (reference sequence). The CDR3 extends over 14 amino acids. The CDR3 here is CASTSGRYEDTQYF. The CDR3 coding sequence is TGTGCCAGCACCTCAGGGCGATATGAAGATACGCAGTATTTT.

The genes are TRBV25-1 and TRBJ1-2; unclear D gene. V lost 6 bases to trimming and J lost 4 bases, with 9 bases between them. The CDR3 totals 12 residues. CDR1 is MGHDK and CDR2 is SYGVNS in the germline V gene. CDR3 bases: TGTGCCAGCAGCGATTCTCTCTATGGCTACACCTTC. This codes for CASSDSLYGYTF.

This clonotype has a handful of counts. This chain uses TRBV11-2 with TRBJ1-2, with a weak D call TRBD1 (6 bases). The germline V and J ends were trimmed by 0 bases and 4 bases, with 12 bases remaining between them. Germline CDR1 is SGHAT and CDR2 is FQNNGV. The CDR3 sequence is 15 residues long. In DNA form, the CDR3 reads TGTGCCAGCAGCTTAGATCTGGACAGCCTCTATGGCTACACCTTC. Translated: CASSLDLDSLYGYTF.

The J gene is TRBJ1-2, the V gene TRBV29-1, with a possible D match to TRBD1 (6 bases). V was clipped by 7 bases and J by 2 bases, with 11 bases between them. This CDR3 spans 12 amino acids. Germline CDR1 SQVTM, CDR2 ANQGSEA. This chain's CDR3 is CSAPGDNYGYTF. The CDR3 nucleotides are TGCAGCGCCCCAGGGGACAACTATGGCTACACCTTC.

This clonotype came up a few times. J is TRBJ1-2 and V is TRBV27; D might be TRBD1 (5 bases). V dropped 3 bases and J dropped 7 bases, with 9 bases sitting between them. The CDR3 has 12 amino acids. Germline loops: CDR1 MNHEY, CDR2 SMNVEV (reference sequence). The CDR3 bases are TGTGCCAGCAGTTTCCGGGGGGGTGGCTACACCTTC. It specifies CASSFRGGGYTF.

This chain connects TRBV6-2 or TRBV6-3 to TRBJ2-7, with D possibly TRBD1 on 6 matching bases. Germline V CDR1 and CDR2: MNHEY, SVGEGT. The CDR3 covers 15 residues. With 7 bases removed from V and 0 bases from J, the gap between germline ends came to 16 bases. The CDR3 reads CASTSSRGPSYEQYF. The CDR3 bases are TGTGCCAGCACCTCTTCCAGGGGCCCCTCCTACGAGCAGTACTTC.

The chain uses TRBV28 and TRBJ1-1; possible D gene TRBD1, 6 bases. The CDR3 covers 12 residues. Per the germline V gene, CDR1 is MDHEN and CDR2 is SYDVKM. Deletions cut 11 bases from V and 0 bases from J, with 10 bases between. CDR3 sequence: CAVTGLNTEAFF. The CDR3 DNA is TGTGCCGTGACAGGCTTGAACACTGAAGCTTTCTTT.

V is TRBV12-3 or TRBV12-4 and J is TRBJ1-1; D ambiguous. The CDR3 is made up of 15 amino acids. Trimming cost V 5 bases and J 3 bases, with 16 bases left between them. In nucleotides, the CDR3 is TGTGCCAGCAGTACAGACCGACCCCCCCACACTGAAGCTTTCTTT. It yields the protein CASSTDRPPHTEAFF.

In this sample, this clonotype turned up a few times. V usage is TRBV6-1 and J usage is TRBJ1-1; no definite D call. Germline loops: CDR1 MNHNS, CDR2 SASEGT. V lost 2 bases, J lost 3 bases, and 7 bases lay in between. The CDR3 extends over 13 amino acids. In DNA, the CDR3 is TGTGCCAGCAGTGAAATCCCAGACACTGAAGCTTTCTTT. It translates to CASSEIPDTEAFF.

This clonotype appeared a few times. The chain is built from TRBV5-1 and TRBJ1-3; no clear D. The germline V gene has CDR1 SGHRS and CDR2 YFSETQ. This CDR3 is 13 amino acids long. With 3 bases removed from V and 0 bases from J, the gap between germline ends came to 4 bases. The chain's CDR3 is CASSWISGNTIYF. The CDR3 nucleotides read TGCGCCAGCAGCTGGATCTCTGGAAACACCATATATTTT.

The chain recombines TRBV7-2 with TRBJ2-6; perhaps TRBD1 as D (5 bases). Germline CDR1 is SGHTA and CDR2 is FQGNSA. The CDR3 has 16 residues. The germline V and J ends were trimmed by 5 bases and 0 bases, with 11 bases remaining between them. The CDR3 loop reads CASSPGPFSGANVLTF. CDR3 sequence (DNA): TGTGCCAGCAGCCCAGGGCCCTTCTCTGGGGCCAACGTCCTGACTTTC. The full variable domain, with the rest looked up from reference TRBV7-2 and TRBJ2-6, is GAGVSQSPSNKVTEKGKDVELRCDPISGHTALYWYRQSLGQGLEFLIYFQGNSAPDKSGLPSDRFSAERTGGSVSTLTIQRTQQEDSAVYLCASSPGPFSGANVLTFGAGSRLTVL.

The V gene is TRBV27, the J gene TRBJ1-6; no reliable D call. From germline, CDR1 is MNHEY and CDR2 SMNVEV (reference sequence). V shed 4 bases and J shed 8 bases, with 12 bases lying between them. This CDR3 spans 14 amino acids. The CDR3 DNA reads TGTGCCAGCAGTTCAAGGGTGCGGGATTCACCCCTCCACTTT. Residues: CASSSRVRDSPLHF.

J is TRBJ1-6 and V is TRBV4-2; D remains unclear. Per germline, CDR1 LGHNA and CDR2 YNFKEQ. CDR3 length: 16 amino acids. V lost 1 base and J lost 4, with 11 bases in between. The CDR3 reads CASSQARADYNSPLHF. DNA for the CDR3: TGTGCCAGCAGCCAAGCACGGGCCGATTATAATTCACCCCTCCACTTT.

This clonotype has only a few counts. This sequence joins TRBV29-1 and TRBJ1-1; 7 bases are a match to TRBD1. After removal of 5 bases from V and 3 bases from J, the junction contained 3 bases not matched to a gene. Germline V gene data show CDR1 as SQVTM and CDR2 as ANQGSEA. The CDR3 length is 12 residues. The CDR3 region is CSVPRGDTEAFF. The CDR3 DNA follows: TGCAGCGTTCCCAGGGGGGACACTGAAGCTTTCTTT.

The chain uses TRBV9 and TRBJ2-3; 7 nucleotides align to TRBD2. CDR3 size: 15 residues. J gave up 0 bases and V 5 bases, and 6 bases lay outside the gene matches. Germline V gene data show CDR1 as SGDLS and CDR2 as YYNGEE. This CDR3 is CASSDTGGSTDTQYF. The CDR3 nucleotides read TGTGCCAGCAGTGACACGGGGGGAAGCACAGATACGCAGTATTTT.

This clonotype was seen a handful of times. The V and J genes are TRBV6-2 or TRBV6-3 and TRBJ1-1; D gene uncertain. Deletions cut 5 bases from V and 0 bases from J, with 16 bases between. Germline-derived CDR1 and CDR2 are MNHEY and SVGEGT. The CDR3 length is 16 residues. CDR3 sequence reads: CASSRTARPMNTEAFF. CDR3 coding DNA: TGTGCCAGCAGTCGGACCGCTCGCCCCATGAACACTGAAGCTTTCTTT.

This clonotype occurred a few times. The chain is built from TRBV5-1 and TRBJ1-1; weak D call: TRBD1 (5 bases). The CDR3 loop spans 13 amino acids. V shed 8 bases and J shed 1 base, with 12 bases lying between them. Looked up from germline, CDR1 is SGHRS and CDR2 is YFSETQ. This CDR3 reads CASLREGNTEAFF. Written as DNA, the CDR3 is TGCGCCAGTCTCAGGGAGGGGAACACTGAAGCTTTCTTT.

The rearrangement links TRBV5-1 to TRBJ2-3, with TRBD2 as a possible D gene (6 bases). Deletions cut 5 bases from V and 2 bases from J, with 15 bases between. This CDR3 spans 15 amino acids. CDR1 is SGHRS and CDR2 is YFSETQ in the germline V gene. The CDR3 protein is CASSPRGLFTDTQYF. In DNA, the CDR3 is TGCGCCAGCAGTCCCCGCGGACTATTCACAGATACGCAGTATTTT.

This clonotype was seen ten or more times. The V gene is TRBV10-3, the J gene TRBJ1-1; a possible D gene is TRBD1 (5 bases). The V end was cut by 6 bases, the J end by 5 bases, with 7 bases between. This CDR3 has 11 amino acids. Germline assignment: CDR1 ENHRY and CDR2 SYGVKD. The CDR3 protein is CAIREGTEAFF. The CDR3 region has the DNA TGTGCCATCAGGGAGGGGACTGAAGCTTTCTTT.